One T cell receptor (beta chain) is described in this entry. Its antigen is undetermined. Clones were sequenced by immunoSEQ multiplex PCR, and TCRdb holds only the in-frame ones, with some missing. The table lists some 200,000 clones, approximately 91% of them singletons, with roughly 0.99% in the top ten. V shed 1 base, J shed 0 bases, and the junction held 7 bases outside the gene matches. The CDR3 consists of 17 residues. Germline V gene sequence: CDR1 MDHEN, CDR2 SYDVKM. This entry is derived from a study of T cell responses to AZD1222 COVID-19 vaccine. Background on the study: Second-dose timings of about 4 or about 12 weeks were pooled.

General observations from the study: Baseline antibody screening turned up just six or seven seropositive AZD1222 recipients. Spike-wide vaccine-associated CD4 TCRs dominated at 160-218 and 743-854.

This rearrangement joins TRBV28 to TRBJ1-2; the match to TRBD1 covers 8 bases. The receptor comes from an adult in good health. The material sequenced was peripheral blood, taken on day 0 of AZD1222 vaccination. The CDR3 DNA reads as TGTGCCAGCAGTTTATATTGGTCAGGGGGCGCTAACTATGGCTACACCTTC. Translation: CASSLYWSGGANYGYTF.